This TCR beta chain was found in a study of blood T cell repertoires in COVID-19. Study overall: Collection of acute and convalescent COVID-19 samples took place in the United States, Italy and Spain.

The CDR3 length is 15 residues. Germline CDR1 and CDR2: SGHTA and FQGNSA. The V end lost 1 base, the J end lost 2 bases, and 8 bases lay between the germline ends. The protocol was immunoSEQ multiplex PCR, while the TCRdb copy is restricted to in-frame clones and leaves out a portion. The repertoire includes 100,000 to 150,000 clones, 80% of them detected once, and approximately 2% sits in the top ten. The material sequenced was peripheral blood. The chain joins TRBV7-2 to TRBJ1-4, with D uncertain. The sequence came from a man aged 70 or older with acute or convalescent COVID-19. DNA for the CDR3: TGTGCCAGCAGCTTAGGGGTCAGGACTAATGAAAAACTGTTTTTT. Amino acids: CASSLGVRTNEKLFF.